A selection of T cell receptor beta chains follows, all from one sample in a study of T cells in Graves' hyperthyroidism and ophthalmopathy. TCRdb analysed the multiplex PCR reads with MiXCR anew, one entry per CDR3 protein. The repertoire holds about 420,000 distinct CDR3 sequences, with about 15% as singletons. The sequenced material came from blood. These receptors were obtained from a woman in her late teens or twenties with Graves' hyperthyroidism. Both conserved end residues are part of each CDR3. The D gene is left open where the match is weak. Size is stated for part of the rows, as once, few or many counts, or as a class when the clone is expanded.

length: 15
J: TRBJ1-3
V: TRBV2
size: -
D: -
DNA: TGTGCCAGCAGTGAATCCAGGGCCTCTGGAAACACCATATATTTT
CDR3: CASSESRASGNTIYF

length: 14
J: TRBJ2-2
V: TRBV2
size: many
D: TRBD1
DNA: TGTGCCAGCTCCGGGACAGGGGGCTCGGGGGAGCTGTTTTTT
CDR3: CASSGTGGSGELFF

length: 15
J: TRBJ2-5
V: TRBV20-1
size: many
D: -
DNA: TGCAGTGCTAGTCCCTTACTAGCTCAGACGGAGACCCAGTACTTC
CDR3: CSASPLLAQTETQYF

length: 15
J: TRBJ2-7
V: TRBV20-1
size: -
D: TRBD2
DNA: TGCAGTGCTAATACACTTAGCGGGGACCTTCACGAGCAGTACTTC
CDR3: CSANTLSGDLHEQYF

length: 16
J: TRBJ2-3
V: TRBV3-1
size: many
D: -
DNA: TGTGCCAGCAGCCAGGAGGGCGGCACCAGCACAGATACGCAGTATTTT
CDR3: CASSQEGGTSTDTQYF

length: 16
J: TRBJ2-1
V: TRBV2
size: many
D: TRBD2
DNA: TGTGCCAGCTCTTTTGGAGTCGGTAGCGGGAGCGGAGAGCAGTTCTTC
CDR3: CASSFGVGSGSGEQFF

length: 16
J: TRBJ2-3
V: TRBV19
size: -
D: TRBD2
DNA: TGTGCCAGTAGCGAAACGGGACTAGCGGGAGCAGATACGCAGTATTTT
CDR3: CASSETGLAGADTQYF

length: 13
J: TRBJ2-2
V: TRBV29-1
size: -
D: -
DNA: TGCAGCGTTGAACCCAACCCGCCCGGGGAGCTGTTTTTT
CDR3: CSVEPNPPGELFF

length: 17
J: TRBJ2-1
V: TRBV6-6
size: few
D: TRBD2
DNA: TGTGCCAGCAGTTACTCGAGCTCCGGGAGGGCCGGGAATGAGCAGTTCTTC
CDR3: CASSYSSSGRAGNEQFF

length: 12
J: TRBJ2-5
V: TRBV7-9
size: once
D: -
DNA: TGTGCCAGCAGCCTCTATCCGGAGACCCAGTACTTC
CDR3: CASSLYPETQYF

length: 14
J: TRBJ2-5
V: TRBV12-3/TRBV12-4
size: many
D: -
DNA: TGTGCCAGCAGTTTCCGGCAGATCCAAGAGACCCAGTACTTC
CDR3: CASSFRQIQETQYF

length: 14
J: TRBJ2-5
V: TRBV5-1
size: few
D: TRBD2
DNA: TGCGCCAGCAGCCCCGGGGGGGCCGTGGAGACCCAGTACTTC
CDR3: CASSPGGAVETQYF

length: 17
J: TRBJ1-2
V: TRBV2
size: -
D: -
DNA: TGTGCCAGCAGTGTTTTAGGGCGGCTAGGGGTTAACTATGGCTACACCTTC
CDR3: CASSVLGRLGVNYGYTF

length: 14
J: TRBJ1-2
V: TRBV6-1
size: few
D: -
DNA: TGTGCCAGCAGTGATATCAGACTTCCCGAGGGCTACACCTTC
CDR3: CASSDIRLPEGYTF

length: 13
J: TRBJ2-1
V: TRBV4-1
size: few
D: -
DNA: TGCGCCAGCAGTCAAGTCCCTGGGGGGTACCAGTTCTTC
CDR3: CASSQVPGGYQFF

length: 11
J: TRBJ1-5
V: TRBV28
size: many
D: -
DNA: TGTGCCAGCAGTTTAGGAGCGCCCCAGCATTTT
CDR3: CASSLGAPQHF

length: 14
J: TRBJ2-7
V: TRBV20-1
size: many
D: -
DNA: TGCAGTGCTCCCCGCTCGCGTGCCTCCTACGAGCAGTACTTC
CDR3: CSAPRSRASYEQYF

length: 15
J: TRBJ2-2
V: TRBV2
size: -
D: TRBD2
DNA: TGTGCCAGCAGTGATGGGCTAGCGGCCACCGGGGAGCTGTTTTTT
CDR3: CASSDGLAATGELFF

length: 16
J: TRBJ1-5
V: TRBV28
size: -
D: TRBD1
DNA: TGTGCCACCAGTGACTCTCGACAGGGTAGGTATCAGCCCCAGCATTTT
CDR3: CATSDSRQGRYQPQHF

length: 13
J: TRBJ1-1
V: TRBV7-8
size: many
D: -
DNA: TGTGCCAGCAGCTTAGGATTTGACACTGAAGCTTTCTTT
CDR3: CASSLGFDTEAFF

length: 16
J: TRBJ2-5
V: TRBV2
size: many
D: TRBD1
DNA: TGTGCCAACGCCCCTCCGGGACAGGGGGGGGCAGAGACCCAGTACTTC
CDR3: CANAPPGQGGAETQYF

length: 14
J: TRBJ2-7
V: TRBV11-2
size: many
D: TRBD2
DNA: TGTGCCAGCAGCTTAGGCGGGAGGATCTCCGAGCAGTACTTC
CDR3: CASSLGGRISEQYF

length: 12
J: TRBJ2-5
V: TRBV7-6
size: few
D: -
DNA: TGTGCCAGCAGCCGAAACCAAGAGACCCAGTACTTC
CDR3: CASSRNQETQYF

length: 13
J: TRBJ1-5
V: TRBV10-3
size: few
D: -
DNA: TGTGCCATCAGTGAGTCGAGCAATCAGCCCCAGCATTTT
CDR3: CAISESSNQPQHF

length: 14
J: TRBJ2-1
V: TRBV20-1
size: few
D: -
DNA: TGCAGTGCTAGAGATTGGGGACGGAGGGGTGAGCAGTTCTTC
CDR3: CSARDWGRRGEQFF

length: 12
J: TRBJ2-3
V: TRBV7-2
size: few
D: -
DNA: TGTGCCAGCAGCTTGGATAAAGATACGCAGTATTTT
CDR3: CASSLDKDTQYF

length: 18
J: TRBJ1-5
V: TRBV20-1
size: many
D: TRBD1
DNA: TGCAGTGCTAGAGATCCCGACAGGGCGAGGGAGAGCAATCAGCCCCAGCATTTT
CDR3: CSARDPDRARESNQPQHF

length: 15
J: TRBJ1-5
V: TRBV10-3
size: -
D: -
DNA: TGTGCCATCAGTGAGTCGGGCAGCCCAGGTCAGCCCCAGCATTTT
CDR3: CAISESGSPGQPQHF

length: 14
J: TRBJ2-1
V: TRBV14
size: many
D: -
DNA: TGTGCCAGCAGCCAGGCACACACGGGGAATGAGCAGTTCTTC
CDR3: CASSQAHTGNEQFF

length: 10
J: TRBJ2-7
V: TRBV20-1
size: many
D: -
DNA: TGCAGTGCCCAAGGGTACGAGCAGTACTTC
CDR3: CSAQGYEQYF

length: 14
J: TRBJ1-1
V: TRBV18
size: many
D: TRBD1
DNA: TGTGCCAGCTCAGGGGGAGCAGGGGGCACTGAAGCTTTCTTT
CDR3: CASSGGAGGTEAFF

length: 13
J: TRBJ2-5
V: TRBV20-1
size: many
D: TRBD2
DNA: TGCAGTGCTCCAGCGGGGGGGCGGGAGACCCAGTACTTC
CDR3: CSAPAGGRETQYF

length: 13
J: TRBJ2-7
V: TRBV20-1
size: -
D: -
DNA: TGCAGTCGCAGCCGCCTTTCTCGTAGCGAGCAGTACTTC
CDR3: CSRSRLSRSEQYF

length: 15
J: TRBJ2-1
V: TRBV2
size: few
D: TRBD1
DNA: TGTGCCAGCAGTTCCGACAGGGGAAACTACAATGAGCAGTTCTTC
CDR3: CASSSDRGNYNEQFF

length: 16
J: TRBJ1-3
V: TRBV7-2
size: -
D: -
DNA: TGTGCCACCGGAAAACCCAGGTCCACCCCAGGAAACACCATATATTTT
CDR3: CATGKPRSTPGNTIYF

length: 12
J: TRBJ1-4
V: TRBV28
size: many
D: -
DNA: TGTGCCAGCAGTTCAGAAATTGAAAAACTGTTTTTT
CDR3: CASSSEIEKLFF

length: 14
J: TRBJ1-3
V: TRBV28
size: many
D: -
DNA: TGTGCCAGCAGCGCTCTAGGCTCTGGAAACACCATATATTTT
CDR3: CASSALGSGNTIYF

length: 16
J: TRBJ2-1
V: TRBV6-2/TRBV6-3
size: -
D: -
DNA: TGTGCCAGCAGTTATTCGTCCAAACCAATCGTCCATGAGCAGTTCTTC
CDR3: CASSYSSKPIVHEQFF

length: 14
J: TRBJ2-3
V: TRBV2
size: -
D: TRBD2
DNA: TGTGCCAGCAGCGGACTAGCGGACACAGATACGCAGTATTTT
CDR3: CASSGLADTDTQYF

length: 15
J: TRBJ1-2
V: TRBV24-1
size: many
D: -
DNA: TGTGCCACCAGTGATTTACGGGCAGGGCACTATGGCTACACCTTC
CDR3: CATSDLRAGHYGYTF

length: 17
J: TRBJ1-5
V: TRBV7-9
size: -
D: -
DNA: TGTGCCAGCAGCTTAGCCCTCCGGGCGGATAGCAATCAGCCCCAGCATTTT
CDR3: CASSLALRADSNQPQHF

length: 14
J: TRBJ2-7
V: TRBV7-6
size: many
D: TRBD2
DNA: TGTGCCAGCAGTTCGAATAGCGGGGCTTACGAGCAGTACTTC
CDR3: CASSSNSGAYEQYF

length: 17
J: TRBJ2-7
V: TRBV7-9
size: -
D: -
DNA: TGTGCCAGCAGCTCCCCCCCGGGCGACGAGCATACCTACGAGCAGTACTTC
CDR3: CASSSPPGDEHTYEQYF